One and the same sample provided the 11 T cell receptor beta chains below, sequenced in a study of primary melanoma T cells and metastatic recurrence. This table comes from immunoSEQ multiplex PCR, and its TCRdb copy is limited to in-frame clones, with some not included. The table records fewer than 1,200 clones, 70% to 80% of them present only once. Sequencing input: melanoma tumor tissue. The receptors derive from a human donor with melanoma.

The CDR3 loop is CASSQVQGVISGNTIYF. For the CDR3, the DNA is TGCGCCAGCAGCCAAGTTCAGGGGGTCATCTCTGGAAACACCATATATTTT. This chain uses TRBV1 with TRBJ1-3; the table names TRBD1, a call not compared with the DNA. TRBV1 is listed as a pseudogene. The CDR3 has 17 residues.

The CDR3 nucleotides read TGTGCCAGCAGCCCCGGGAGGGCCTCAGCGACCCAGTACTTC. This codes for CASSPGRASATQYF. The chain is built from TRBV7-5 and TRBJ2-5; the table names TRBD2, a call not compared with the DNA. TRBV7-5 is marked as a pseudogene. This CDR3 region has 14 residues.

The rearrangement links TRBV18 to TRBJ2-2; D might be TRBD2 (6 bases). CDR3 length: 18 residues. CDR1 and CDR2 from the germline V gene are KGHSH and LQKENI. V was pared by 1 base and J by 4 bases, with 19 bases between. CDR3 sequence (DNA): TGTGCCAGCTCACCACAAGGAGGGTCCGGATGGACCACCGGGGAGCTGTTTTTT. Its protein is CASSPQGGSGWTTGELFF.

This chain connects TRBV7-4 to TRBJ2-7; D unclear. The CDR3 runs to 13 residues. In germline, CDR1 is SGHVT, CDR2 SQSDAQ. With 1 base removed from V and 3 bases from J, the gap between germline ends came to 7 bases. In nucleotides, the CDR3 is TGTGCCAGCAGCTTAGAGACACACTACGAGCAGTACTTC. Translating gives CASSLETHYEQYF.

This chain joins TRBV10-2 and TRBJ1-1, with 8 bases lining up with TRBD1. The J segment lost 1 base and the V segment lost 8 bases, leaving 0 bases of the junction unmatched. Per the germline V gene, CDR1 is WSHSY and CDR2 is SAAADI. This CDR3 comprises 12 residues. The CDR3 loop reads CASGTGNTEAFF. The CDR3 DNA sequence: TGCGCCAGCGGGACAGGGAACACTGAAGCTTTCTTT.

The chain has TRBV7-7 and TRBJ2-1; D could derive from TRBD1 or TRBD2 (5 bases each). This CDR3 has 14 amino acids. Trimming took off 3 bases at V and 1 base at J, with 7 bases between the two ends. Germline V gene sequence: CDR1 SSHAT, CDR2 FNYEAQ (reference sequence). The CDR3 DNA reads as TGTGCCAGCAGCTTGGGGGTGTCCTACAATGAGCAGTTCTTC. As protein: CASSLGVSYNEQFF.

There are a few counts of this clone. This chain joins TRBV11-3 and TRBJ2-2; D gene unclear. The ends were cut back, 3 bases at V and 4 bases at J, with 15 bases in the middle. The CDR3 length is 16 residues. Germline CDR1 is SGHNT and CDR2 is YENEEA. CDR3 residues: CASSLAGRDLTGELFF. The CDR3 DNA follows: TGTGCCAGCAGCTTGGCAGGCAGAGACCTCACCGGGGAGCTGTTTTTT. Supplemented by reference TRBV11-3 and TRBJ2-2, the full variable domain reads EAGVVQSPRYKIIEKKQPVAFWCNPISGHNTLYWYLQNLGQGPELLIRYENEEAVDDSQLPKDRFSAERLKGVDSTLKIQPAELGDSAVYLCASSLAGRDLTGELFFGEGSRLTVL.

This chain connects TRBV11-3 to TRBJ2-5; D may be TRBD1 (5 bases). CDR3 size: 14 residues. The V end lost 4 bases, the J end lost 3 bases, and 12 bases lay between the germline ends. In germline, CDR1 is SGHNT, CDR2 YENEEA. CDR3 sequence reads: CASSSNKGKETQYF. CDR3 DNA sequence: TGTGCCAGCAGCTCGAACAAGGGGAAAGAGACCCAGTACTTC.

This chain connects TRBV11-3 to TRBJ2-3; 7 positions match TRBD1. Looked up from germline, CDR1 is SGHNT and CDR2 is YENEEA. Germline trimming cut 5 bases from V and 2 bases from J; bases unmatched to any gene: 4. The CDR3 is made up of 14 amino acids. CDR3 residues: CASSMGQFTDTQYF. The DNA of the CDR3 is TGTGCCAGCAGCATGGGACAGTTCACAGATACGCAGTATTTT. Variable domain in full (rest from reference TRBV11-3 and TRBJ2-3): EAGVVQSPRYKIIEKKQPVAFWCNPISGHNTLYWYLQNLGQGPELLIRYENEEAVDDSQLPKDRFSAERLKGVDSTLKIQPAELGDSAVYLCASSMGQFTDTQYFGPGTRLTVL.

The chain links TRBV14 to TRBJ1-2; 8 positions agree with TRBD1. After removal of 3 bases from V and 4 bases from J, the junction contained 7 bases not matched to a gene. Germline CDR1 is SGHDN and CDR2 is FVKESK. The CDR3 spans 15 residues. In DNA, the CDR3 is TGTGCCAGCAGCCAGGGGGGACAGGCCACCTATGGCTACACCTTC. Translated: CASSQGGQATYGYTF.

This clone occurred a few times. V is TRBV19 and J is TRBJ2-1; D remains ambiguous. Looked up from germline, CDR1 is LNHDA and CDR2 is SQIVND (reference sequence). The CDR3 covers 14 residues. V lost 3 bases and J lost 4, with 10 bases in between. The CDR3 region is CASSMDRVYNEQFF. The CDR3 DNA is TGTGCCAGTAGTATGGATAGAGTTTACAATGAGCAGTTCTTC.